This is a list of T cell receptor beta chains from one sample in a study of OX40 agonist ivuxolimab in advanced cancers. The assay was immunoSEQ multiplex PCR, and TCRdb's table has in-frame clones only and misses some. The table has 55,000 to 90,000 clones, about 90% seen once. Sequencing was performed on CD4+ or CD8+ T cells sorted from blood, taken in a trial of the OX40 agonist ivuxolimab. The receptors were gathered from an adult with an advanced solid tumor such as melanoma, head and neck, liver or kidney cancer. Each CDR3 is given with its conserved first and last residue. A D gene is named only where the DNA matches it firmly. Only part of the rows carry a size: once, few, many, or a class if the clone is expanded.

.	TRBD1	TRBV5-6	TRBJ2-2	TGTGCCAGCAGCTTGGTGTCAGGGGGAGTGACCGGGGAGCTGTTTTTT	CASSLVSGGVTGELFF
.	TRBD1	TRBV7-9	TRBJ2-7	TGTGCCAGCAGCCCGACAGGGGGATCCTACGAGCAGTACTTC	CASSPTGGSYEQYF
.	TRBD1	TRBV5-4	TRBJ1-1	TGTGCCAGCAGTACCCAGGGGGGAGGAGCTTTCTTT	CASSTQGGGAFF
.	.	TRBV27	TRBJ2-7	TGTGCCAGCAGTTTATCGAGGGAGACTCCCACCTACGAGCAGTACTTC	CASSLSRETPTYEQYF
once	.	TRBV7-6	TRBJ1-3	TGTGCCAGCAGCCAATCGACAGGTGGAAACACCATATATTTT	CASSQSTGGNTIYF
.	.	TRBV5-7	TRBJ1-3	TGTGCCAGCAGGGCCGGGACCGAAAGAGGAAACACCATATATTTT	CASRAGTERGNTIYF
.	TRBD1	TRBV11-2	TRBJ1-2	TGTGCCAGCAGCTTAGATCTAACAGGGGGCTCATATGGCTACACCTTC	CASSLDLTGGSYGYTF
.	TRBD1	TRBV5-1	TRBJ2-5	TGCGCCAGCAGCCGGAGACAGGGGCTACGAGAGACCCAGTACTTC	CASSRRQGLRETQYF
.	TRBD1	TRBV7-2	TRBJ1-3	TGTGCCAGCAGCCCAGGGGGGGGACTTCCTGGAAACACCATATATTTT	CASSPGGGLPGNTIYF
.	.	TRBV7-8	TRBJ2-1	TGTGCCAGCAGCCGTGAAGGGGGCTCCTACAATGAGCAGTTCTTC	CASSREGGSYNEQFF
.	.	TRBV4-1	TRBJ2-1	TGCGCCAGCAGCCAAGATGGGCAGGGTATATACAATGAGCAGTTCTTC	CASSQDGQGIYNEQFF
.	.	TRBV28	TRBJ2-7	TGTGCCAGCATCCTAGGCGACATAAGCTCCTACGAGCAGTACTTC	CASILGDISSYEQYF
once	.	TRBV6-1	TRBJ2-2	TGTGCCAGCAGTGGGACCAGGGGAAGCACCGGGGAGCTGTTTTTT	CASSGTRGSTGELFF
.	.	TRBV23-1	TRBJ1-5	TGCGCCAGCAGTCAACTCCGACCAACGGGCAATCAGCCCCAGCATTTT	CASSQLRPTGNQPQHF